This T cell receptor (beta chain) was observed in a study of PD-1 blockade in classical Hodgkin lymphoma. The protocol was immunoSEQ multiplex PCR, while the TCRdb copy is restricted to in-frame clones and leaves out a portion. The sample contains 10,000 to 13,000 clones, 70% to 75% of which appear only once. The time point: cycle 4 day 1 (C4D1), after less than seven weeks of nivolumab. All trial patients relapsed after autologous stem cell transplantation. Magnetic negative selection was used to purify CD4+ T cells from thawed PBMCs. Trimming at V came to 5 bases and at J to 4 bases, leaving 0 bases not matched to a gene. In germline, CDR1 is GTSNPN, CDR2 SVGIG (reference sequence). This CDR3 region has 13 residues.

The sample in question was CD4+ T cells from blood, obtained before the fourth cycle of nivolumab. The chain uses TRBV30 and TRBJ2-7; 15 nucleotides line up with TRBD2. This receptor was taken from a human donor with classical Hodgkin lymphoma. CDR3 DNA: TGTGCCTGGGGGACTAGCGGGAGGTACGAGCAGTACTTC. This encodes CAWGTSGRYEQYF.